This TCR beta chain was identified in a study of T cells in Graves' hyperthyroidism and ophthalmopathy. Germline V gene data show CDR1 as SNHLY and CDR2 as FYNNEI. CDR3 length equals 17 residues. V lost 5 bases to trimming and J lost 4 bases, with 20 bases between them. RNA transcripts served as the template for amplifying TCR beta CDR3 regions. First-round RT-PCR of the TCR CDR3 relied on the HTBI primer set. MiXCR, run by TCRdb on the multiplex PCR reads, gives a single entry per CDR3 protein. Found here are under 300,000 distinct CDR3 sequences, 25% to 30% of them singletons; the top ten hold approximately 25%. Study outcomes and limitations: In the analysis, a 13 V-J model separated ophthalmopathy from stable hyperthyroidism.

Uncontrolled infection, other autoimmune disease, pregnancy or lactation disqualified patients from enrolment. PBMCs were derived from roughly 10 ml fresh peripheral blood. A word on this clonotype: Its antigen is not identified.

This clonotype was sampled from a man aged 40-55 years with Graves' hyperthyroidism that later progressed to Graves' ophthalmopathy. Input material: blood. The chain uses TRBV2 and TRBJ2-2; D possibly uses TRBD1 or TRBD2 (5 bases each). Here the CDR3 reads CASSNDFGGPSTGELFF. The CDR3 region has the DNA TGTGCCAGCAGTAACGATTTTGGGGGACCCTCCACCGGGGAGCTGTTTTTT.